The 10 T cell receptor beta chains in this list originate from one sample, sequenced in a study of a mutant IDH1 vaccine in newly diagnosed glioma (dated by TCRdb to about 2021). No antigen has been identified for these receptors. The time point label, read with the paper, signifies: week 23, last vaccination. A 20-mer mutant IDH1 peptide at 300 micrograms in Montanide made up each vaccine dose, which was injected subcutaneously together with topical imiquimod. The protocol used for the library was the immunoSEQ multiplex PCR assay. Held by TCRdb, this immuneACCESS table contains in-frame sequences only and omits some clones. Under half of the omission traces to an unresolved V gene where checked; the cause of the rest is unknown. This sample is represented by approximately 41,000 clones; over 70% of them were singletons. The top ten clonotypes cover around 6.6% of the sample. This sample comprised PBMCs, obtained from a glioma patient whose treatment included an IDH1 peptide vaccine. These TCRs come from a woman in her thirties or forties with glioma. Some clones in this sample may be carry-over from other donors' samples.

This chain joins TRBV11-2 and TRBJ2-4; TRBD1 agrees at 10 bases. The length of the CDR3 is 17 residues. The germline CDR1 and CDR2 sequences are SGHAT and FQNNGV. V shed 0 bases, J shed 3 bases, and the junction held 5 bases outside the gene matches. The CDR3 DNA reads TGTGCCAGCAGCTTAGATGTGGACAGGGGGGTCAAAAACATTCAGTACTTC. It is translated as CASSLDVDRGVKNIQYF.

The chain carries TRBV6-5 and TRBJ2-7; 9 positions agree with TRBD2. The junction had 7 bases not matched to a gene; V was cut back by 4 bases and J by 9 bases. The CDR3 totals 13 residues. The germline V gene has CDR1 MNHEY and CDR2 SVGAGI. CDR3 coding DNA: TGTGCCAGCAGTTGGGGGGAGCGGGAGGCGCAGTACTTC. Translation gives CASSWGEREAQYF.

The chain employs TRBV4-2 and TRBJ2-7; no clear D. Per germline, CDR1 LGHNA and CDR2 YNFKEQ. V gave up 0 bases and J gave up 7 bases, with 22 bases separating them. The CDR3 runs 17 residues. CDR3 sequence reads: CASSQDLRADIYEEQYF. CDR3 nucleotides: TGTGCCAGCAGCCAAGATCTAAGGGCAGATATCTACGAAGAGCAGTACTTC.

This clone was seen more than once but under ten times. The chain uses TRBV28 and TRBJ1-1, with TRBD1 as a possible D gene (6 bases). Trimming stripped 6 bases from V and 11 bases from J, with 16 bases between. This CDR3 is 12 amino acids long. Germline V gives CDR1 MDHEN, CDR2 SYDVKM. For the CDR3, the DNA is TGTGCCAGCAGCCAAGGGAACAGGGCTGCTTTCTTT. Translation gives CASSQGNRAAFF.

The chain has TRBV9 and TRBJ1-4, with 7 bases identical to TRBD1. The CDR3 extends over 14 amino acids. The germline V gene has CDR1 SGDLS and CDR2 YYNGEE. After removal of 4 bases from V and 8 bases from J, the junction contained 8 bases not matched to a gene. Written as DNA, the CDR3 is TGTGCCAGCAGCCCTCAGCAGGGGGGGGAAAAACTGTTTTTT. Protein: CASSPQQGGEKLFF.

V and J are TRBV6-5 and TRBJ1-5; 7 bases are a match to TRBD1. This CDR3 contains 14 residues. V dropped 6 bases and J dropped 4; count of bases not matched to a gene: 6. The V gene's germline CDR1 is MNHEY and CDR2 SVGAGI. The CDR3 DNA sequence: TGTGCCAGCAGGAGCCGGGACAGAAATCAGCCCCAGCATTTT. Protein: CASRSRDRNQPQHF.

The chain combines TRBV7-2 with TRBJ2-3; D possibly corresponds to TRBD2 (6 bases). Per germline, CDR1 SGHTA and CDR2 FQGNSA. V dropped 5 bases and J dropped 15 bases, with 21 bases sitting between them. The CDR3 totals 13 residues. The CDR3 coding sequence is TGTGCCAGCAGCGACCCGGGACCCCGGGCGGGATATTTT. It translates to CASSDPGPRAGYF.

This sequence joins TRBV7-9 and TRBJ1-1; the D is unclear. This CDR3 has 13 amino acids. Trimming took off 5 bases at V and 1 base at J, with 8 bases between the two ends. Germline CDR1 and CDR2: SEHNR and FQNEAQ (reference sequence). The CDR3 nucleotides are TGTGCCAGCAGCCGTTATTGGAACACTGAAGCTTTCTTT. As protein: CASSRYWNTEAFF.

The CDR3 region is CASSSLAGQETQYF. CDR3 DNA sequence: TGCGCCAGCAGCTCGCTAGCGGGGCAAGAGACCCAGTACTTC. The V gene is TRBV5-1, the J gene TRBJ2-5; 9 nucleotides line up with TRBD2. The CDR3 spans 14 residues. Losses at the gene ends were 3 bases for V and 2 bases for J; bases not matched to a gene: 2. Germline V gene data show CDR1 as SGHRS and CDR2 as YFSETQ.

This clone appeared a few times. V usage is TRBV25-1 and J usage is TRBJ1-1, with a weak D call TRBD1 (5 bases). The CDR3 length is 13 residues. Trimming took off 7 bases at V and 3 bases at J, with 12 bases between the two ends. Germline V gene lookup returns CDR1 MGHDK and CDR2 SYGVNS. CDR3 region: CASTLTRDTEAFF. Written as DNA, the CDR3 is TGTGCCAGCACCCTTACCAGGGACACTGAAGCTTTCTTT.